These T cell receptor beta chains were read from a single sample in a study of CD8 T cells in Susac syndrome. TCRdb ran MiXCR on the immunoSEQ multiplex PCR reads and lists one entry per CDR3 protein. The data show about 250,000 distinct CDR3 sequences, with around 93% seen just once and roughly 0.072% held by the top ten. Sequencing was performed on CD4+ T cells from PBMCs. The receptors derive from a human donor with multiple sclerosis. The CDR3 runs from the conserved cysteine through the conserved F or W. Each record gives: D gene, J gene, clone size, V gene, CDR3 DNA, CDR3 protein. A D gene is named only where the DNA matches it firmly. Expanded clones are given a class, and other clones once, few, many or no size at all.

D gene: NA
J gene: TRBJ2-5
clone size: NA
V gene: TRBV7-9
CDR3 DNA: TGTGCCAGCAGCTCCGGGGACACCGTACAAGAGACCCAGTACTTC
CDR3 protein: CASSSGDTVQETQYF

D gene: TRBD2
J gene: TRBJ2-2
clone size: NA
V gene: TRBV12-3/TRBV12-4
CDR3 DNA: TGTGCCAGCAGAATCTCTCCACGCGGGAGAGCGGGGGAGCTGTTTTTT
CDR3 protein: CASRISPRGRAGELFF

D gene: TRBD2
J gene: TRBJ2-1
clone size: NA
V gene: TRBV6-6
CDR3 DNA: TGTGCCACCGTGGGGCGGCTAGCGGGAAACAATGAGCAGTTCTTC
CDR3 protein: CATVGRLAGNNEQFF

D gene: TRBD1
J gene: TRBJ2-4
clone size: NA
V gene: TRBV7-3
CDR3 DNA: TGTGCCAGCAGCTTAAATGTCGGGACAGGGTGGGGGGGAAACATTCAGTACTTC
CDR3 protein: CASSLNVGTGWGGNIQYF

D gene: NA
J gene: TRBJ2-7
clone size: NA
V gene: TRBV29-1
CDR3 DNA: TGCAGCGTTGTGGGACGACGGTGGGCGGCTAGCTACGAGCAGTACTTC
CDR3 protein: CSVVGRRWAASYEQYF

D gene: NA
J gene: TRBJ2-7
clone size: NA
V gene: TRBV5-1
CDR3 DNA: TGCGCCAGCAGCCCCGGCGGAGGGGGACCCTACGAGCAGTACTTC
CDR3 protein: CASSPGGGGPYEQYF

D gene: NA
J gene: TRBJ1-5
clone size: NA
V gene: TRBV28
CDR3 DNA: TGTGCCAGCAGTCTGGCAGGGCCCAATCAGCCCCAGCATTTT
CDR3 protein: CASSLAGPNQPQHF

D gene: TRBD2
J gene: TRBJ2-3
clone size: NA
V gene: TRBV20-1
CDR3 DNA: TGCAGTGCTAGACTAGCGGGAGGTCCAGATACGCAGTATTTT
CDR3 protein: CSARLAGGPDTQYF

D gene: TRBD1
J gene: TRBJ1-2
clone size: NA
V gene: TRBV4-1
CDR3 DNA: TGCGCCAGCAGCCAAGATCAGGGGGCGGACTATGGCTACACCTTC
CDR3 protein: CASSQDQGADYGYTF

D gene: NA
J gene: TRBJ1-5
clone size: NA
V gene: TRBV30
CDR3 DNA: TGTGCCTGGGCCCCGGGGCAGAATAGCAATCAGCCCCAGCATTTT
CDR3 protein: CAWAPGQNSNQPQHF

D gene: NA
J gene: TRBJ1-2
clone size: NA
V gene: TRBV11-2
CDR3 DNA: TGTGCCAGCAGCCCGATGGGCAGGCGGAGAGGCTACACCTTC
CDR3 protein: CASSPMGRRRGYTF

D gene: NA
J gene: TRBJ1-5
clone size: NA
V gene: TRBV3-1
CDR3 DNA: TGTGCCAGCAGCCAAGACAGTCAAGGTCAGCCCCAGCATTTT
CDR3 protein: CASSQDSQGQPQHF

D gene: TRBD2
J gene: TRBJ2-3
clone size: NA
V gene: TRBV5-1
CDR3 DNA: TGCGCCAGCAGCTCCGTAGCGGGACCTAGCACAGATACGCAGTATTTT
CDR3 protein: CASSSVAGPSTDTQYF

D gene: TRBD1
J gene: TRBJ1-4
clone size: NA
V gene: TRBV2
CDR3 DNA: TGTGCCAGCAGTGAGACAGGGGCCGATAATGAAAAACTGTTTTTT
CDR3 protein: CASSETGADNEKLFF

D gene: NA
J gene: TRBJ1-6
clone size: NA
V gene: TRBV3-1
CDR3 DNA: TGTGCCAGCAGCCAAGGGACAGATGGTTCACCCCTCCACTTT
CDR3 protein: CASSQGTDGSPLHF

D gene: NA
J gene: TRBJ2-2
clone size: NA
V gene: TRBV11-2
CDR3 DNA: TGTGCCACCCGCAGGGCCTTTAGGACTAACACCGGGGAGCTGTTTTTT
CDR3 protein: CATRRAFRTNTGELFF

D gene: TRBD2
J gene: TRBJ2-1
clone size: NA
V gene: TRBV7-2
CDR3 DNA: TGTGCCAGCAGTAGCGGGAGGGCCAATAATGAGCAGTTCTTC
CDR3 protein: CASSSGRANNEQFF

D gene: NA
J gene: TRBJ2-5
clone size: NA
V gene: TRBV6-6
CDR3 DNA: TGTGCCAGCAGTTCCTACAGATCCCAAGAGACCCAGTACTTC
CDR3 protein: CASSSYRSQETQYF

D gene: TRBD2
J gene: TRBJ2-5
clone size: NA
V gene: TRBV20-1
CDR3 DNA: TGCAGTGCTAGAGATCGGGCTAGCGGGAGCGGAGAGACCCAGTACTTC
CDR3 protein: CSARDRASGSGETQYF

D gene: NA
J gene: TRBJ2-6
clone size: once
V gene: TRBV18
CDR3 DNA: TGTGCCAGCTCACCAATTTCGCAGGCCTCCCCTGGGGCCAACGTCCTGACTTTC
CDR3 protein: CASSPISQASPGANVLTF

D gene: TRBD1
J gene: TRBJ1-2
clone size: NA
V gene: TRBV7-9
CDR3 DNA: TGTGCCAGCAGCTTAGGGGAGACAGGGGGACGCTACACCTTC
CDR3 protein: CASSLGETGGRYTF

D gene: NA
J gene: TRBJ1-5
clone size: NA
V gene: TRBV20-1
CDR3 DNA: TGCAGTGCTAGGTCCGGAAACAATCAGCCCCAGCATTTT
CDR3 protein: CSARSGNNQPQHF

D gene: NA
J gene: TRBJ1-4
clone size: NA
V gene: TRBV7-6
CDR3 DNA: TGTGCCAGCAGCTTATTGGGGTTCAATGAAAAACTGTTTTTT
CDR3 protein: CASSLLGFNEKLFF

D gene: TRBD2
J gene: TRBJ2-1
clone size: NA
V gene: TRBV11-1
CDR3 DNA: TGTGCCAGCAGCTTAGAACTAGCGGGCCTGCGGGATGAGCAGTTCTTC
CDR3 protein: CASSLELAGLRDEQFF

D gene: TRBD1
J gene: TRBJ2-2
clone size: NA
V gene: TRBV6-5
CDR3 DNA: TGTGCCAGCAATTCCCTCCAAGGGGGCGGTAACACCGGGGAGCTGTTTTTT
CDR3 protein: CASNSLQGGGNTGELFF

D gene: NA
J gene: TRBJ1-6
clone size: NA
V gene: TRBV6-5
CDR3 DNA: TGTGCCAGCAGTAAGGGGGACGCCTATAATTCACCCCTCCACTTT
CDR3 protein: CASSKGDAYNSPLHF

D gene: TRBD1
J gene: TRBJ2-5
clone size: NA
V gene: TRBV5-8
CDR3 DNA: TGTGCCAGCAGCGCTGGACAGGGAAATCCGGAGACCCAGTACTTC
CDR3 protein: CASSAGQGNPETQYF

D gene: NA
J gene: TRBJ1-1
clone size: once
V gene: TRBV29-1
CDR3 DNA: TGCAGCGTTGAGGACACACGGAACACTGAAGCTTTCTTT
CDR3 protein: CSVEDTRNTEAFF

D gene: NA
J gene: TRBJ1-1
clone size: NA
V gene: TRBV3-1
CDR3 DNA: TGTGCCAGCAGAAGAACGGCCGGTGGGGTGAACACTGAAGCTTTCTTT
CDR3 protein: CASRRTAGGVNTEAFF

D gene: TRBD1
J gene: TRBJ2-7
clone size: NA
V gene: TRBV12-3/TRBV12-4
CDR3 DNA: TGTGCCAGCAGTTTCGTCCGGACAGGGGGCTACGAGCAGTACTTC
CDR3 protein: CASSFVRTGGYEQYF

D gene: TRBD1
J gene: TRBJ1-5
clone size: NA
V gene: TRBV6-2/TRBV6-3
CDR3 DNA: TGTGCCAGCAGTTACGATCGTCGGGACAGGGCGAAGCCCCAGCATTTT
CDR3 protein: CASSYDRRDRAKPQHF

D gene: NA
J gene: TRBJ2-5
clone size: NA
V gene: TRBV7-8
CDR3 DNA: TGTGCCAGCAGCCCGGGGCCTCTGGCGACCCAGTACTTC
CDR3 protein: CASSPGPLATQYF

D gene: NA
J gene: TRBJ1-2
clone size: NA
V gene: TRBV5-1
CDR3 DNA: TGCGCCAGCAGCTTGGAGTCAGTCTATGGCTACACCTTC
CDR3 protein: CASSLESVYGYTF

D gene: TRBD2
J gene: TRBJ2-2
clone size: NA
V gene: TRBV5-6
CDR3 DNA: TGTGCCAGCAGCTTGGACGCGGGAGCGAACACCGGGGAGCTGTTTTTT
CDR3 protein: CASSLDAGANTGELFF

D gene: NA
J gene: TRBJ2-3
clone size: NA
V gene: TRBV3-1
CDR3 DNA: TGTGCCAGCAGTCTTACGGGGCTAGGCTTTTCAGATACGCAGTATTTT
CDR3 protein: CASSLTGLGFSDTQYF

D gene: NA
J gene: TRBJ1-3
clone size: once
V gene: TRBV12-3/TRBV12-4
CDR3 DNA: TGTGCCAGCAGTCGGGCCCCTTCTGGAAACACCATATATTTT
CDR3 protein: CASSRAPSGNTIYF

D gene: NA
J gene: TRBJ2-2
clone size: NA
V gene: TRBV5-1
CDR3 DNA: TGCGCCAGCAGCTTGGATGGAGGTTCAACGGAGCTGTTTTTT
CDR3 protein: CASSLDGGSTELFF

D gene: TRBD1
J gene: TRBJ1-1
clone size: NA
V gene: TRBV2
CDR3 DNA: TGTGCCAGCAGGACAGGGATCCAGAACACTGAAGCTTTCTTT
CDR3 protein: CASRTGIQNTEAFF

D gene: NA
J gene: TRBJ1-6
clone size: NA
V gene: TRBV19
CDR3 DNA: TGTGCCACCGAGGCCACCAATAATTCACCCCTCCACTTT
CDR3 protein: CATEATNNSPLHF

D gene: NA
J gene: TRBJ2-7
clone size: NA
V gene: TRBV29-1
CDR3 DNA: TGCAGCGTACAGGGCGTGGGCTACGAGCAGTACTTC
CDR3 protein: CSVQGVGYEQYF

D gene: NA
J gene: TRBJ1-1
clone size: NA
V gene: TRBV27
CDR3 DNA: TGTGCCAGCAGTTCAGGGGTTTGGACTGAAGCTTTCTTT
CDR3 protein: CASSSGVWTEAFF

D gene: NA
J gene: TRBJ1-1
clone size: NA
V gene: TRBV7-2
CDR3 DNA: TGTGCCAGCAGCCGGACCCCAGCCCCAGCTTTCTTT
CDR3 protein: CASSRTPAPAFF

D gene: NA
J gene: TRBJ1-1
clone size: NA
V gene: TRBV20-1
CDR3 DNA: TGCAGTGCTAGAAGGGATGACACTGAAGCTTTCTTT
CDR3 protein: CSARRDDTEAFF

D gene: TRBD1
J gene: TRBJ1-6
clone size: NA
V gene: TRBV7-2
CDR3 DNA: TGTGCCAGCAGCTCCAGGACAGGGGGCAGGAGTTCCTATAATTCACCCCTCCACTTT
CDR3 protein: CASSSRTGGRSSYNSPLHF

D gene: NA
J gene: TRBJ2-1
clone size: NA
V gene: TRBV4-1
CDR3 DNA: TGCGCCAGCAGCCCCGGGAGTCCCCTATGGAATGAGCAGTTCTTC
CDR3 protein: CASSPGSPLWNEQFF

D gene: NA
J gene: TRBJ1-5
clone size: NA
V gene: TRBV11-2
CDR3 DNA: TGTGCCAGCTCACCGACGGGCAATCAGCCCCAGCATTTT
CDR3 protein: CASSPTGNQPQHF

D gene: NA
J gene: TRBJ2-3
clone size: once
V gene: TRBV12-3/TRBV12-4
CDR3 DNA: TGTGCCAGCAGTACAGGGACGGATACGCAGTATTTT
CDR3 protein: CASSTGTDTQYF

D gene: TRBD1
J gene: TRBJ1-1
clone size: NA
V gene: TRBV5-4
CDR3 DNA: TGTGCCAGCAGACAGGGACAGAGCAACACTGAAGCTTTCTTT
CDR3 protein: CASRQGQSNTEAFF

D gene: NA
J gene: TRBJ1-1
clone size: NA
V gene: TRBV7-9
CDR3 DNA: TGTGCCAGCAGCCCCCCCCAGGGAGCCACTGAAGCTTTCTTT
CDR3 protein: CASSPPQGATEAFF

D gene: NA
J gene: TRBJ2-7
clone size: NA
V gene: TRBV27
CDR3 DNA: TGTGCCAGCAGTTCTCACCCCCGGGACTCCAAATCCTACGAGCAGTACTTC
CDR3 protein: CASSSHPRDSKSYEQYF

D gene: NA
J gene: TRBJ2-2
clone size: once
V gene: TRBV15
CDR3 DNA: TGTGCCACCAGCAGAGATCTCCAATTCACCGGGGAGCTGTTTTTT
CDR3 protein: CATSRDLQFTGELFF

D gene: TRBD1
J gene: TRBJ1-1
clone size: NA
V gene: TRBV28
CDR3 DNA: TGTGCCAGCAGGCTCCAGACAGGGTACACTGAAGCTTTCTTT
CDR3 protein: CASRLQTGYTEAFF

D gene: NA
J gene: TRBJ2-2
clone size: NA
V gene: TRBV27
CDR3 DNA: TGTGCCAGCCGGGGCTTGGTGGAGCTGTTTTTT
CDR3 protein: CASRGLVELFF

D gene: TRBD2
J gene: TRBJ2-3
clone size: NA
V gene: TRBV20-1
CDR3 DNA: TGCAGTGCCTTACCACTAGCGGGGGACACAGATACGCAGTATTTT
CDR3 protein: CSALPLAGDTDTQYF

D gene: NA
J gene: TRBJ1-3
clone size: NA
V gene: TRBV7-9
CDR3 DNA: TGTGCCAGCAGCTTAGTATCAGCTGGAAACACCATATATTTT
CDR3 protein: CASSLVSAGNTIYF